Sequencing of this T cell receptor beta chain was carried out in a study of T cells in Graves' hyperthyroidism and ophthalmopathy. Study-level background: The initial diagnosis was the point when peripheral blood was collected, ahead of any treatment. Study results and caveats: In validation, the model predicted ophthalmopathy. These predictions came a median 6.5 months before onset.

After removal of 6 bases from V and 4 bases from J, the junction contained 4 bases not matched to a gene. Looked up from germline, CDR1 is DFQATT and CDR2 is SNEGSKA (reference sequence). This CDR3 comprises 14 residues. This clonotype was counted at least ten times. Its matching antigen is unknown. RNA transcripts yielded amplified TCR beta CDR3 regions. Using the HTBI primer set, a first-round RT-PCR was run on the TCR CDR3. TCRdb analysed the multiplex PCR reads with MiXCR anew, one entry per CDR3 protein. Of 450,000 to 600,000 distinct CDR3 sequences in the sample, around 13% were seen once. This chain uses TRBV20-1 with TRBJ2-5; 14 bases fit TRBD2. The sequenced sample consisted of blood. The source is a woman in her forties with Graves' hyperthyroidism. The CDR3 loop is CSARTSGRTETQYF. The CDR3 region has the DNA TGCAGTGCCCGGACTAGCGGGAGGACAGAGACCCAGTACTTC.